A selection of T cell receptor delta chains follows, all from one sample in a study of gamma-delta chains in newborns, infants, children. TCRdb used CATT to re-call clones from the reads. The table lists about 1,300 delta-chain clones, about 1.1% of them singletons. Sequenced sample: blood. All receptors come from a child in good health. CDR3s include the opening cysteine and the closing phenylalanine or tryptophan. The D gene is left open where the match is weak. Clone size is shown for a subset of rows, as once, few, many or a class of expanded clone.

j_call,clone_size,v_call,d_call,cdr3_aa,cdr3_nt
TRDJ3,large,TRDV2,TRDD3,CACDTAGGLSSWDTRQMFF,TGTGCCTGTGACACCGCTGGGGGACTCAGCTCCTGGGACACCCGACAGATGTTTTTC
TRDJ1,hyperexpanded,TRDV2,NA,CACDTVQGVLKTPDDKLIF,TGTGCCTGTGACACCGTTCAGGGCGTACTGAAAACCCCGGACGATAAACTCATCTTT
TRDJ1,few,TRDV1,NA,CALGELRVFLREKLIF,TGTGCTCTTGGGGAACTAAGAGTCTTCCTCCGAGAGAAACTCATCTTT
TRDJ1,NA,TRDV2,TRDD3,CACDTLTGGRYTDKLIF,TGTGCCTGTGACACTCTAACTGGGGGCCGTTACACCGATAAACTCATCTTT
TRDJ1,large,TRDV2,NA,CACDSLRAGDKLIF,TGTGCCTGTGACAGCCTACGGGCTGGGGATAAACTCATCTTT
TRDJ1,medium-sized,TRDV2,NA,CARDSLLHFHTDKLIF,TGTGCCCGTGACTCCTTGCTGCACTTCCACACCGATAAACTCATCTTT
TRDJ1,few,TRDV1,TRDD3,CALGELPIAWGIRGKLIF,TGTGCTCTTGGGGAACTTCCTATCGCTTGGGGGATACGGGGTAAACTCATCTTT
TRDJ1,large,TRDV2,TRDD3,CACDTLGDTSRDTDKLIF,TGTGCCTGTGACACGTTGGGGGATACGTCCCGGGACACCGATAAACTCATCTTT
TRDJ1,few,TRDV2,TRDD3,CACGAVLGDTELTF,TGTGCCTGTGGCGCAGTACTGGGGGATACCGAACTCACCTTT
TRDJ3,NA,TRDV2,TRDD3,CACDTLGDTASWDTRQMFF,TGTGCCTGTGACACTCTGGGGGATACTGCGTCATGGGACACCCGACAGATGTTTTTC